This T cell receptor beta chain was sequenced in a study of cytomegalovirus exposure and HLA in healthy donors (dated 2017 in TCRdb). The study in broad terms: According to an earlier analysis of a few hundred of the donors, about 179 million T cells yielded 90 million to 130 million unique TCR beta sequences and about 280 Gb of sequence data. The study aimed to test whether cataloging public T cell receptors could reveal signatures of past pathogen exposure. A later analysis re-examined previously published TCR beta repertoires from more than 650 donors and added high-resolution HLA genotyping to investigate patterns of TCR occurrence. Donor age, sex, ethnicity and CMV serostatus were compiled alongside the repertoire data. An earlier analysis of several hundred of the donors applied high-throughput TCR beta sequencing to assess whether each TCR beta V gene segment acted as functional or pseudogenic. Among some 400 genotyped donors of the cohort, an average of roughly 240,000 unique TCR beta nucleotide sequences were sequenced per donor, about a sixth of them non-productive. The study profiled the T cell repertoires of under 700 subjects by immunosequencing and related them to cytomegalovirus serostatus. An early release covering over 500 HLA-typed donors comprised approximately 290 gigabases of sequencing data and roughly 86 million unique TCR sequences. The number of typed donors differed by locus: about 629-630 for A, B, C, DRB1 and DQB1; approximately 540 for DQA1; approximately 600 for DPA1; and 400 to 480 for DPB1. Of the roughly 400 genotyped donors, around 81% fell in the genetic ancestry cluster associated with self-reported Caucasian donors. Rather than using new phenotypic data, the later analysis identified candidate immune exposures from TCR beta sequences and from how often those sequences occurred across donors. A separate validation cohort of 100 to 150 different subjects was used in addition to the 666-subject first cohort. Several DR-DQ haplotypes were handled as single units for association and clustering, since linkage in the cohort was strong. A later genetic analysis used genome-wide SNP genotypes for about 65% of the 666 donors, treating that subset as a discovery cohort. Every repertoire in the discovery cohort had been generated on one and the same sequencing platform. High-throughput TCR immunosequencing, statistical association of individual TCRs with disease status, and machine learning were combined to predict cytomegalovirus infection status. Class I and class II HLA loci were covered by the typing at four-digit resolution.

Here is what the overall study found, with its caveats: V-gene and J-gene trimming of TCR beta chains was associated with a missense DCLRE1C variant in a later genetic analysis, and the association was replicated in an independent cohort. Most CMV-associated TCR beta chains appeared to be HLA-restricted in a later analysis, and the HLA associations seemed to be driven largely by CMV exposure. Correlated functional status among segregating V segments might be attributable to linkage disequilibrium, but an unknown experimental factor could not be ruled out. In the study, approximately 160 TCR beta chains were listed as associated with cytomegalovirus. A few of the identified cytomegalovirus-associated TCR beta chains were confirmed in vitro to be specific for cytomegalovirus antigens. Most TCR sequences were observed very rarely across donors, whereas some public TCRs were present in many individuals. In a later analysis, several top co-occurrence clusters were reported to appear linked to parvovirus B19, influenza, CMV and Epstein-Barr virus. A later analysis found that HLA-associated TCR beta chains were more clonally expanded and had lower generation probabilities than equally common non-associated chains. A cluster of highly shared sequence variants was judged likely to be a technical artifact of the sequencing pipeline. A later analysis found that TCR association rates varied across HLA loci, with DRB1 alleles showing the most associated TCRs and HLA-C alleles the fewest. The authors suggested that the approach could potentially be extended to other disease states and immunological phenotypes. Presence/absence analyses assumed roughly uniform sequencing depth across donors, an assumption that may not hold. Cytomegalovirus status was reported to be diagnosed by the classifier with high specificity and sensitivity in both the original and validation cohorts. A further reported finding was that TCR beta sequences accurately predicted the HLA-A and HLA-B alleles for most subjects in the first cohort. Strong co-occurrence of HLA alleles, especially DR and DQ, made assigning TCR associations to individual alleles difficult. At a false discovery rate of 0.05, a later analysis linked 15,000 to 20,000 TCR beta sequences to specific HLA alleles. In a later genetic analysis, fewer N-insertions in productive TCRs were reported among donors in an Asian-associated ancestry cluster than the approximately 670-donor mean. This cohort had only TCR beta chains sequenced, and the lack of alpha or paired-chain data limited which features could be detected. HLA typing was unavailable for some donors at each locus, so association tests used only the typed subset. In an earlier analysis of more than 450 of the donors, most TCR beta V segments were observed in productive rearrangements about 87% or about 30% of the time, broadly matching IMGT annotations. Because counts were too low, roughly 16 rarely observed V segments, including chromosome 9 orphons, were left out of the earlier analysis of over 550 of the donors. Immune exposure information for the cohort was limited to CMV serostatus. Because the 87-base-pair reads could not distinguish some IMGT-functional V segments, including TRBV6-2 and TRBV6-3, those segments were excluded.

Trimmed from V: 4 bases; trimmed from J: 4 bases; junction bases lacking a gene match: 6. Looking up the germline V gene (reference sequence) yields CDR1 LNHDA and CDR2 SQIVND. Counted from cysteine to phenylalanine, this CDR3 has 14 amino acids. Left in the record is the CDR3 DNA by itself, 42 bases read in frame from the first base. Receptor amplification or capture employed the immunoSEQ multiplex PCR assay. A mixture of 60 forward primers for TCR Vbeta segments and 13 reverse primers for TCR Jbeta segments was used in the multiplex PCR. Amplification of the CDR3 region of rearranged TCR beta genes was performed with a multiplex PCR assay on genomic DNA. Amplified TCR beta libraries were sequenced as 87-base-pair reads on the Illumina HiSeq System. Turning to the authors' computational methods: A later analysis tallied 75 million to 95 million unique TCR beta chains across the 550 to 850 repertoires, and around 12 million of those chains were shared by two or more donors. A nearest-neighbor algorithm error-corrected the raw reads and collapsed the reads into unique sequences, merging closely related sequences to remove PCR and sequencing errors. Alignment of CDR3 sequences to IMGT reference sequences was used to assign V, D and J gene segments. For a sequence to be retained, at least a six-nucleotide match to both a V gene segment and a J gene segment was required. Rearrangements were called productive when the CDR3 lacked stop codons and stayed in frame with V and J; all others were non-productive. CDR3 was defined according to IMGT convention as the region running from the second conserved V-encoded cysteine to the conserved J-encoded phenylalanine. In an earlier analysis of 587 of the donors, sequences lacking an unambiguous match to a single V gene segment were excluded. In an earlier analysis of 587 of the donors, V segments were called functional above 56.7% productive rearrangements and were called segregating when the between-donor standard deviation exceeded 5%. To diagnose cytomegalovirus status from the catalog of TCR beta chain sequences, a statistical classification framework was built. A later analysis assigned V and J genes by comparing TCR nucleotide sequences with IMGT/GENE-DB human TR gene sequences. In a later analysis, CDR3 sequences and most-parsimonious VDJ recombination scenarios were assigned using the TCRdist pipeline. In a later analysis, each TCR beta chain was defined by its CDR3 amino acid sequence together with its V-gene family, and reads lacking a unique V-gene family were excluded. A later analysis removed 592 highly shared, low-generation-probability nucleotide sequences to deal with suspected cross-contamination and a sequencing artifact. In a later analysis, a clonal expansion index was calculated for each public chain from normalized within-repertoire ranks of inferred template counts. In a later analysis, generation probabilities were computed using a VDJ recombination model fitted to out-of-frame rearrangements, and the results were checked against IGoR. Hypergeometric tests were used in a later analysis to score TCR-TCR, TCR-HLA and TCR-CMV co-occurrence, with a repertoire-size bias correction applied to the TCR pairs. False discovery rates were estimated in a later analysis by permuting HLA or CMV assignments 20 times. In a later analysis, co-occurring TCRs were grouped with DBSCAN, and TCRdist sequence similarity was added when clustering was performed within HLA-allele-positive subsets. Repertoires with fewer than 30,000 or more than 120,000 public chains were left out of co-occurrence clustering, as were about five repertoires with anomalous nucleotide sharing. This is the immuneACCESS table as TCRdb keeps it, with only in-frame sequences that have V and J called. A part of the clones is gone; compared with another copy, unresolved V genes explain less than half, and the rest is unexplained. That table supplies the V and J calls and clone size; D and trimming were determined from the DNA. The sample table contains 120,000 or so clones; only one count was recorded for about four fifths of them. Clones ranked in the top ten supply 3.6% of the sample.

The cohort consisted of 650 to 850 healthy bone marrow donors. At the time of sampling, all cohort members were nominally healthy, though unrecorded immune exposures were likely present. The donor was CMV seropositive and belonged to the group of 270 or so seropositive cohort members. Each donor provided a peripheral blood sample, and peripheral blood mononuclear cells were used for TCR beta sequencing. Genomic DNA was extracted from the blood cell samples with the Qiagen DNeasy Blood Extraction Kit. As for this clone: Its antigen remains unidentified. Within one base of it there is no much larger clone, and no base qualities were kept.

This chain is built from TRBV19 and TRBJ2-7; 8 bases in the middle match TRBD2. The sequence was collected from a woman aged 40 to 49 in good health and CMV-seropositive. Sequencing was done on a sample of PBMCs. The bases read TGTGCCAGTAGTAGAGTAGCGGGGAGTTACGAGCAGTACTTC. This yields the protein CASSRVAGSYEQYF.